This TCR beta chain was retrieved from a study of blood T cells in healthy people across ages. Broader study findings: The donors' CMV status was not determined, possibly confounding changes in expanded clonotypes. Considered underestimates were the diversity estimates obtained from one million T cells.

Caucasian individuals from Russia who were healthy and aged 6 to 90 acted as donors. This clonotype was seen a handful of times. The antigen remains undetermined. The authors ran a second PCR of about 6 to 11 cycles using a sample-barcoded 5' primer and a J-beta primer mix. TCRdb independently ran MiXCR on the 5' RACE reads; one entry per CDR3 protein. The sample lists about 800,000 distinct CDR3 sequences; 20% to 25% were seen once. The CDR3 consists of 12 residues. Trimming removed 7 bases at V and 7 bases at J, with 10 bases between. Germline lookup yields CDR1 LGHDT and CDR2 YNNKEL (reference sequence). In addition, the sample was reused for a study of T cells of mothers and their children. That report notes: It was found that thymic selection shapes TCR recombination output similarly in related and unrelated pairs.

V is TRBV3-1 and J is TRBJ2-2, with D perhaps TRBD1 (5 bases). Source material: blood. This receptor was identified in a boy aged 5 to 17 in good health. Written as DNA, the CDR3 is TGTGCCAGCAAAGGGGTACGCGGGGAGCTGTTTTTT. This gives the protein CASKGVRGELFF. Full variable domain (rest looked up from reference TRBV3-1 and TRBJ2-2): DTAVSQTPKYLVTQMGNDKSIKCEQNLGHDTMYWYKQDSKKFLKIMFSYNNKELIINETVPNRFSPKSPDKAHLNLHINSLELGDSAVYFCASKGVRGELFFGEGSRLTVL.